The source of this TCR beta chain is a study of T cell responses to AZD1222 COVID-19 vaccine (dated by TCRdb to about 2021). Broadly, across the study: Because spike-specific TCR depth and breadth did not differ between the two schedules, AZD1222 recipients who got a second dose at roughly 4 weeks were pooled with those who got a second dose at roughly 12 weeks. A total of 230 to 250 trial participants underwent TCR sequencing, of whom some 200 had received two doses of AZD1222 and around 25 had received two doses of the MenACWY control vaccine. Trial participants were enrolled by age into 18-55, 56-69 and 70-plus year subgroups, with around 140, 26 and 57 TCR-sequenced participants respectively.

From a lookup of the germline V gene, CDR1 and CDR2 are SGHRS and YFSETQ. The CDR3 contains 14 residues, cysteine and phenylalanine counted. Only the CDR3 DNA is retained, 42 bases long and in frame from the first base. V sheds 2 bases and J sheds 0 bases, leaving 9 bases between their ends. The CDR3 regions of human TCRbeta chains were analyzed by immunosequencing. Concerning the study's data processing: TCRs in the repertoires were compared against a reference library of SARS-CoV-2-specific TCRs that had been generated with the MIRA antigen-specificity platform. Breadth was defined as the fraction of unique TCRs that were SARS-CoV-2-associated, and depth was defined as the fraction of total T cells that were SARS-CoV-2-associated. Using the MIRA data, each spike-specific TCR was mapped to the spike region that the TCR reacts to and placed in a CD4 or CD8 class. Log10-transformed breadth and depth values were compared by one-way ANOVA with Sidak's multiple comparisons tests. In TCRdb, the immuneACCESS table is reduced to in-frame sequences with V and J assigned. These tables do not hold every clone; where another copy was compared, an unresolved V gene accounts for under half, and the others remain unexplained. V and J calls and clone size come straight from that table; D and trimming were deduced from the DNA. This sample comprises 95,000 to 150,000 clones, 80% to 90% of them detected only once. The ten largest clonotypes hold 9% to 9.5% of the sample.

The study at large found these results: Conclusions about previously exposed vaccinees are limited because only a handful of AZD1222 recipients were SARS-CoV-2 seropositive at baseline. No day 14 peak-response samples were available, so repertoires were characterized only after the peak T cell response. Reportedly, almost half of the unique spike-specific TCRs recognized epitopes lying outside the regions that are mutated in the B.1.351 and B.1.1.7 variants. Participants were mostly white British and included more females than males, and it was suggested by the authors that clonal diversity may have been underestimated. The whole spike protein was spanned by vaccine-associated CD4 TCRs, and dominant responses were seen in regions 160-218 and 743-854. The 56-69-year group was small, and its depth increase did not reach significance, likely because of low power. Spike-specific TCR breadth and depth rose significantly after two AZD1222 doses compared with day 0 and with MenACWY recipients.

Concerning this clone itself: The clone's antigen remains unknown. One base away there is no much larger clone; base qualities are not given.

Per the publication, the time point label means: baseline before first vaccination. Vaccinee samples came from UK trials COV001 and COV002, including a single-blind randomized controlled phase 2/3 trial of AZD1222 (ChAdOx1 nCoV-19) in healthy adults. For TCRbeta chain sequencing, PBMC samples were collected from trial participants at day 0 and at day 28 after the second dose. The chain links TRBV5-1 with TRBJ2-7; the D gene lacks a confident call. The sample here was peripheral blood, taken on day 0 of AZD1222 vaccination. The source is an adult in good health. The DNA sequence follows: TGCGCCAGCAGCTTCGACGGGCTCTCCTACGAGCAGTACTTC. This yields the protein CASSFDGLSYEQYF.